One and the same sample provided the 2 T cell receptor beta chains below, sequenced in a study of Ad26.COV2.S vaccination and SARS-CoV-2 variants. Treatment given: some 20 received Ad26.COV2.S at low or high dose, single or two shots; about 5 received placebo; per-sample allocation not given. Sample collection was performed on day 63 after the first vaccine or placebo injection. Some clones are missing from TCRdb's copy, which holds only in-frame ones; the method was immunoSEQ multiplex PCR. The top ten clones hold 1.7% of a sample with about half a million clones, roughly nine tenths of them seen once. This sample comprised peripheral blood, obtained in a trial of Ad26.COV2.S vaccine versus placebo. These receptors came from a person aged 18 to 59 who received the Ad26.COV2.S COVID-19 vaccine or a placebo.

V gene TRBV6-6 combines with J gene TRBJ2-2, with 10 bases identical to TRBD1. Losses at the gene ends were 6 bases for V and 0 bases for J; bases not matched to a gene: 7. The CDR3 runs 17 residues. The germline gives CDR1 MNHNY, CDR2 SVGAGI (reference sequence). The CDR3 loop reads CASRRQGASSNTGELFF. The CDR3 bases are TGTGCCAGCAGACGACAGGGGGCCTCTTCGAACACCGGGGAGCTGTTTTTT.

The chain uses TRBV30 and TRBJ1-3; no clear D gene. This CDR3 contains 12 residues. V lost 4 bases and J 4 bases, leaving 8 bases between the germline ends. CDR1 is GTSNPN and CDR2 is SVGIG in the germline V gene (reference sequence). DNA of the CDR3: TGTGCCTGGACTAGGAGAGGAAACACCATATATTTT. Its protein is CAWTRRGNTIYF.